The rows below give T cell receptor beta chains drawn from one sample of a study of a mutant IDH1 vaccine in newly diagnosed glioma. Repertoires were generated with immunoSEQ multiplex PCR, while TCRdb's copy carries only in-frame clones and drops some. Of over 25,000 clones listed, roughly three quarters were seen once; the top ten hold almost 9.5%. Antigen specificity for these receptors is unknown. Sequenced here: PBMCs, sampled from a glioma patient whose treatment included an IDH1 peptide vaccine. These receptors were taken from a woman aged 25-40 years with glioma. Some clones in this sample may be carry-over from other donors' samples. The CDR3 runs from the conserved cysteine through the conserved F or W. A D gene is named only where the DNA matches it firmly. Part of the rows lack a size; the others show once, few, many or a class for expanded clones.

D gene	J gene	CDR3 length	clone size	V gene	CDR3 protein	CDR3 DNA
TRBD2	TRBJ2-2	14	NA	TRBV10-3	CAISETSGTGELFF	TGTGCCATCAGTGAGACTAGCGGCACCGGGGAGCTGTTTTTT
NA	TRBJ2-5	14	NA	TRBV12-5	CASGLAGEGETQYF	TGTGCTAGTGGTTTGGCGGGAGAGGGAGAGACCCAGTACTTC
NA	TRBJ1-1	14	NA	TRBV18	CASSPLPPETEAFF	TGTGCCAGCTCACCACTCCCCCCCGAAACTGAAGCTTTCTTT
NA	TRBJ1-1	13	NA	TRBV10-2	CASRSEANTEAFF	TGCGCCAGCAGGTCGGAAGCCAACACTGAAGCTTTCTTT
TRBD1	TRBJ1-2	14	NA	TRBV5-6	CASSSAGQSYGYTF	TGTGCCAGCAGCTCGGCGGGACAGTCCTATGGCTACACCTTC
NA	TRBJ2-2	15	NA	TRBV5-1	CASSLGGYGAGELFF	TGCGCCAGCAGCTTGGGTGGATATGGGGCCGGGGAGCTGTTTTTT
NA	TRBJ1-6	17	NA	TRBV5-6	CASSLDRESSYNSPLHF	TGTGCCAGCAGCTTGGACAGGGAGAGCTCCTATAATTCACCCCTCCACTTT
NA	TRBJ2-7	15	NA	TRBV14	CASSQRPGMSYEQYF	TGTGCCAGCAGCCAGAGACCCGGGATGTCCTACGAGCAGTACTTC
TRBD1	TRBJ2-2	14	few	TRBV29-1	CSSGTGGWGGELFF	TGCAGCTCAGGGACAGGGGGCTGGGGCGGGGAGCTGTTTTTT
NA	TRBJ1-2	17	NA	TRBV11-2	CASSPRSDRDFGYGYTF	TGTGCCAGCAGCCCCCGGAGTGATCGGGACTTCGGATATGGCTACACCTTC
NA	TRBJ2-1	15	NA	TRBV9	CASSPPGHSYNEQFF	TGTGCCAGCAGCCCACCGGGACACTCCTACAATGAGCAGTTCTTC
TRBD1	TRBJ1-2	16	NA	TRBV7-9	CASSLVVDRGQNGYTF	TGTGCCAGCAGCTTAGTCGTGGACAGGGGACAGAATGGCTACACCTTC
NA	TRBJ2-7	12	once	TRBV6-6	CASTGISYEQYF	TGTGCCAGCACGGGTATTTCCTACGAGCAGTACTTC
TRBD1	TRBJ2-5	15	few	TRBV6-5	CASSPGQGWGETQYF	TGTGCCAGCAGTCCGGGACAGGGCTGGGGAGAGACCCAGTACTTC
NA	TRBJ1-1	16	few	TRBV6-5	CASSFPGPLGNTEAFF	TGTGCCAGCAGTTTTCCCGGGCCCTTGGGGAACACTGAAGCTTTCTTT
NA	TRBJ2-5	16	NA	TRBV25-1	CASSEPSSDPLGGQYF	TGTGCCAGCAGTGAACCCTCTAGCGATCCCTTAGGAGGCCAGTACTTC
TRBD2	TRBJ2-3	16	NA	TRBV12-5	CASGSPGTSGTDTQYF	TGTGCTAGTGGTTCCCCCGGGACTAGCGGCACAGATACGCAGTATTTT
TRBD1	TRBJ1-2	17	NA	TRBV9	CASSVGVGGTGHYGYTF	TGTGCCAGCAGCGTAGGAGTTGGGGGGACAGGGCACTATGGCTACACCTTC
TRBD1	TRBJ1-1	14	NA	TRBV19	CASAGQGMNTEAFF	TGTGCCAGTGCGGGACAGGGGATGAACACTGAAGCTTTCTTT
NA	TRBJ1-5	16	NA	TRBV5-6	CASSFSSPRGNQPQHF	TGTGCCAGCAGCTTCAGCTCCCCGAGGGGTAATCAGCCCCAGCATTTT
NA	TRBJ2-3	14	NA	TRBV9	CASSVGDLPDTQYF	TGTGCCAGCAGCGTAGGGGACTTACCAGATACGCAGTATTTT
NA	TRBJ1-1	13	NA	TRBV30	CAWSWGEDTEAFF	TGTGCCTGGAGTTGGGGGGAGGATACTGAAGCTTTCTTT
NA	TRBJ1-5	12	NA	TRBV4-2	CASSRDDQPQHF	TGTGCCAGCAGCCGGGATGATCAGCCCCAGCATTTT
NA	TRBJ1-4	14	medium-sized	TRBV9	CASSVAEPDEKLFF	TGTGCCAGCAGCGTAGCGGAGCCGGATGAAAAACTGTTTTTT
NA	TRBJ1-2	14	NA	TRBV9	CASSSRGRAYGYTF	TGTGCCAGCAGCTCCCGGGGCAGGGCCTATGGCTACACCTTC
TRBD2	TRBJ2-1	16	NA	TRBV7-6	CASSLRREGRDNEQFF	TGTGCCAGCAGCTTAAGGCGGGAGGGCCGGGACAATGAGCAGTTCTTC
TRBD2	TRBJ2-2	14	NA	TRBV5-1	CASSREANTGELFF	TGCGCCAGCAGTCGGGAGGCCAACACCGGGGAGCTGTTTTTT
NA	TRBJ1-6	12	NA	TRBV30	CAWSGGNSPLHF	TGTGCCTGGTCCGGAGGGAATTCACCCCTCCACTTT
TRBD2	TRBJ2-7	12	NA	TRBV30	CAWTSGSYEQYF	TGTGCCTGGACTAGCGGTTCCTACGAGCAGTACTTC
NA	TRBJ2-7	15	NA	TRBV19	CASSERTVWGYEQYF	TGTGCCAGTAGTGAGCGGACCGTCTGGGGCTACGAGCAGTACTTC
NA	TRBJ1-2	16	NA	TRBV30	CAWSVWGSQGSAGYTF	TGTGCCTGGAGTGTATGGGGGTCCCAGGGGTCTGCGGGCTACACCTTC
NA	TRBJ2-2	19	NA	TRBV9	CASSAEWVSSNLNTGELFF	TGTGCCAGCAGCGCCGAGTGGGTCTCTTCCAACCTTAACACCGGGGAGCTGTTTTTT
NA	TRBJ1-1	16	NA	TRBV11-2	CASSLIRGGPWTEAFF	TGTGCCAGCAGCCTGATACGAGGGGGGCCGTGGACTGAAGCTTTCTTT
TRBD1	TRBJ1-5	15	NA	TRBV9	CASSQGGLGNQPQHF	TGTGCCAGCAGCCAGGGGGGGTTGGGCAATCAGCCCCAGCATTTT
NA	TRBJ1-1	16	NA	TRBV15	CATSRGGEALNTEAFF	TGTGCCACCAGCAGAGGGGGCGAGGCTTTGAACACTGAAGCTTTCTTT
TRBD2	TRBJ2-1	16	NA	TRBV27	CASSWGLAGVDNEQFF	TGTGCCAGCAGTTGGGGACTAGCGGGAGTTGACAATGAGCAGTTCTTC
TRBD1	TRBJ2-7	16	NA	TRBV18	CASSPPWQGAGHEQYF	TGTGCCAGCTCACCACCTTGGCAGGGGGCCGGCCACGAGCAGTACTTC
NA	TRBJ1-2	15	NA	TRBV7-9	CASSLGQPTNYGYTF	TGTGCCAGCAGCTTAGGACAGCCCACTAACTATGGCTACACCTTC
NA	TRBJ2-7	17	NA	TRBV7-9	CASSSTSTGPATYEQYF	TGTGCCAGCAGCTCAACATCTACAGGGCCTGCAACCTACGAGCAGTACTTC
NA	TRBJ1-5	16	NA	TRBV15	CATSRAPVGSNQPQHF	TGTGCCACCAGCAGAGCCCCGGTGGGAAGCAATCAGCCCCAGCATTTT
NA	TRBJ1-1	11	few	TRBV11-2	CASSFSTEAFF	TGTGCCAGCAGCTTCTCGACTGAAGCTTTCTTT
NA	TRBJ1-4	15	NA	TRBV6-5	CASSPAQTTNEKLFF	TGTGCCAGCAGTCCTGCCCAGACAACTAATGAAAAACTGTTTTTT
NA	TRBJ1-5	15	NA	TRBV27	CASRHGGLGNQPQHF	TGTGCCAGCAGGCACGGTGGGCTCGGCAATCAGCCCCAGCATTTT
TRBD1	TRBJ2-5	14	NA	TRBV5-6	CASSYTGAKETQYF	TGTGCCAGCAGCTACACAGGGGCCAAAGAGACCCAGTACTTC
TRBD1	TRBJ1-1	13	few	TRBV10-3	CATQQGPNTEAFF	TGTGCCACTCAACAGGGGCCGAACACTGAAGCTTTCTTT
NA	TRBJ2-2	12	NA	TRBV28	CASSNSPGELFF	TGTGCCAGCAGTAATTCCCCCGGGGAGCTGTTTTTT
TRBD2	TRBJ2-5	15	NA	TRBV10-3	CAISESLSGKETQYF	TGTGCCATCAGTGAGTCGCTTAGCGGGAAAGAGACCCAGTACTTC
TRBD1	TRBJ1-1	14	NA	TRBV7-2	CASQRQGAGTEAFF	TGTGCCAGCCAGAGACAGGGGGCGGGCACTGAAGCTTTCTTT
TRBD1	TRBJ1-4	20	NA	TRBV4-1	CASSQDEGYTGGRSDEKLFF	TGCGCCAGCAGCCAAGATGAAGGATACACAGGGGGCAGGTCGGACGAAAAACTGTTTTTT
NA	TRBJ1-1	12	NA	TRBV28	CASRPRNTEAFF	TGTGCCAGCCGCCCCCGAAACACTGAAGCTTTCTTT
NA	TRBJ1-1	13	once	TRBV29-1	CSVEVGSGTEAFF	TGCAGCGTTGAAGTTGGCTCGGGGACTGAAGCTTTCTTT
TRBD2	TRBJ2-7	14	NA	TRBV18	CASSLAGGGYEQYF	TGTGCCAGCTCACTAGCGGGAGGGGGCTACGAGCAGTACTTC
NA	TRBJ1-1	12	NA	TRBV28	CASRRGGAEAFF	TGTGCCAGCAGAAGAGGGGGGGCTGAAGCTTTCTTT
NA	TRBJ1-2	13	NA	TRBV15	CATSSGGGYGYTF	TGTGCCACGAGCAGCGGGGGTGGCTATGGCTACACCTTC
NA	TRBJ1-4	15	few	TRBV7-8	CASSLNTASNEKLFF	TGTGCCAGCAGCTTAAACACAGCTTCTAATGAAAAACTGTTTTTT
NA	TRBJ2-7	12	NA	TRBV2	CASLGGSYEQYF	TGTGCCAGCCTAGGGGGATCCTACGAGCAGTACTTC
NA	TRBJ2-7	15	NA	TRBV5-1	CASSLRAGVPYEQYF	TGCGCCAGCAGCTTGAGGGCAGGTGTACCCTACGAGCAGTACTTC
TRBD2	TRBJ2-3	17	NA	TRBV10-2	CASSEMASGGSTDTQYF	TGCGCCAGCAGTGAGATGGCTAGCGGGGGGAGCACAGATACGCAGTATTTT
NA	TRBJ2-1	11	NA	TRBV5-4	CASSSTGTQFF	TGTGCCAGCAGCTCGACAGGTACACAGTTCTTC